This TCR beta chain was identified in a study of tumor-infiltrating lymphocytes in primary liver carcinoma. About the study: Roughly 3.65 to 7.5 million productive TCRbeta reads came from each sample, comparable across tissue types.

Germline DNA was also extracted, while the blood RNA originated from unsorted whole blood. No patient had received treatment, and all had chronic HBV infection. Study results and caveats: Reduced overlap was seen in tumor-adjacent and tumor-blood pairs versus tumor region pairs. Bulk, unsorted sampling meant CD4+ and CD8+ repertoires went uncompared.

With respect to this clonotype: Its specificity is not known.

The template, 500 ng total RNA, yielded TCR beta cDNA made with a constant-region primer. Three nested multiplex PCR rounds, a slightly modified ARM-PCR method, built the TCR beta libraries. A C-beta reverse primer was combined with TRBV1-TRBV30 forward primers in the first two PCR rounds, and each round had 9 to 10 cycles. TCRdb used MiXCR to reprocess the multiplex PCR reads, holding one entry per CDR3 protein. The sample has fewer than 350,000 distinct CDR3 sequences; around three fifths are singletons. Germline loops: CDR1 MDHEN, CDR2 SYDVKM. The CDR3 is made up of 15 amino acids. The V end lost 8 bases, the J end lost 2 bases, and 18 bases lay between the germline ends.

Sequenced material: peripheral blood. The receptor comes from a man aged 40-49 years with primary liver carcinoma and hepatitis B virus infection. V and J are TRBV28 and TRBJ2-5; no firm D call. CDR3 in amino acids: CASANPASPQETQYF. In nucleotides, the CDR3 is TGTGCCAGCGCCAATCCGGCCAGCCCTCAAGAGACCCAGTACTTC. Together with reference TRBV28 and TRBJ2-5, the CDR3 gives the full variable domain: DVKVTQSSRYLVKRTGEKVFLECVQDMDHENMFWYRQDPGLGLRLIYFSYDVKMKEKGDIPEGYSVSREKKERFSLILESASTNQTSMYLCASANPASPQETQYFGPGTRLLVL.